This T cell receptor (beta chain) was documented in a study of metastatic and nonmetastatic thyroid tumors. Across the whole study: Patients with malignant and benign thyroid disease provided blood and tumor or nodule tissue, whose repertoires were compared. General observations from the study: Within blood and tumor, benign nodules reportedly had significantly lower TCR beta diversity than malignant thyroid tumors did.

Study processing details: It was from CDR3 differences across clinicopathological groups that a distant-metastasis classifier for papillary thyroid cancer was built. MiXCR was used by TCRdb to re-call the PCR reads. The V and J calls shown here were made by TCRdb, not taken from the authors' results. The sample lists more than 15,000 clones, 16% occurring once. This clone appeared a few times. The antigen remains unidentified. The V end lost 10 bases, the J end lost 2 bases, and 14 bases lay between the germline ends. The CDR3 covers 14 residues. No treatment of any kind had been given to any patient before thyroid surgery.

The chain couples TRBV12-3 or TRBV12-4 to TRBJ2-2; D is perhaps TRBD1 (6 bases). The sequencing input was blood. This clonotype was sampled from a male donor with papillary thyroid cancer or a benign thyroid nodule (not recorded which). Some clones in this sample may be carry-over from other donors' samples. The CDR3 region has the DNA TGTGCCATCCGCCGGGACACCAACACCGGGGAGCTGTTTTTT. Amino acid sequence: CAIRRDTNTGELFF.